This TCR beta chain came from a study of blood T cell repertoires in COVID-19. Study overall: Acute and convalescent COVID-19 samples came from the United States, Italy and Spain. T cells, B-cell-depleted T cells, or PBMCs provided the cDNA or gDNA that served as material.

In the original processing: Amplification of reference gene primers was used by the study to estimate nucleated cell counts. Some clones are missing from TCRdb's copy, which holds only in-frame ones; the method was immunoSEQ multiplex PCR. The V and J calls and clone size come from that table; D and trimming were worked out from the DNA. The data show roughly 80,000 clones, about 76% seen once. This clone was picked up a small number of times. Per germline, CDR1 MGHDK and CDR2 SYGVNS. The CDR3 runs to 17 residues. V was pared by 0 bases and J by 8 bases, with 7 bases of the junction left unmatched. The rearrangement uses TRBV25-1 and TRBJ1-4, with 12 bases fitting TRBD1. The TCR sequence derives from an elderly man with acute or convalescent COVID-19. The material sequenced was peripheral blood. CDR3 in DNA: TGTGCCAGCAGTGAATATAGGGGACAGGGGGCAAAGGAAAAACTGTTTTTT. Encoded protein: CASSEYRGQGAKEKLFF.